This TCR beta chain was sequenced for a study of vaccination and CD4 T cells after COVID-19. At the level of the study: The cells in question were stimulated using overlapping spike peptides derived from SARS-CoV-2, HCoV-NL63, HCoV-OC43 and HCoV-229E.

As to this clonotype: Antigen unknown.

Germline loops: CDR1 MDHEN, CDR2 SYDVKM. The CDR3 loop spans 15 amino acids. The V gene end was trimmed by 5 bases and the J gene end by 5 bases; junction bases not matched to a gene: 11. The Oncomine TCR Beta short-read assay was what sequenced the DNA obtained from cultured CD4+ T cells. It was from cultured CD4+ T cells that genomic DNA was extracted. TCRdb fed the PCR reads into MiXCR, producing one record per CDR3 protein. This table has roughly 7,600 distinct CDR3 sequences, 20% to 25% appearing once. Treatment noted: roughly nine-day PBMC culture with coronavirus spike peptide pools or control peptides (ViraFEST assay).

The input for sequencing was CD4+ T cells from blood, cultured in vitro, taken after SARS-CoV-2 vaccination. The TCR was taken from a human donor who had recovered from COVID-19. The chain joins TRBV28 to TRBJ1-1; 7 bases line up with TRBD1. The CDR3 loop reads CASSKSSTGATEAFF. CDR3 coding DNA: TGTGCCAGCAGTAAAAGCTCCACAGGGGCTACTGAAGCTTTCTTT.